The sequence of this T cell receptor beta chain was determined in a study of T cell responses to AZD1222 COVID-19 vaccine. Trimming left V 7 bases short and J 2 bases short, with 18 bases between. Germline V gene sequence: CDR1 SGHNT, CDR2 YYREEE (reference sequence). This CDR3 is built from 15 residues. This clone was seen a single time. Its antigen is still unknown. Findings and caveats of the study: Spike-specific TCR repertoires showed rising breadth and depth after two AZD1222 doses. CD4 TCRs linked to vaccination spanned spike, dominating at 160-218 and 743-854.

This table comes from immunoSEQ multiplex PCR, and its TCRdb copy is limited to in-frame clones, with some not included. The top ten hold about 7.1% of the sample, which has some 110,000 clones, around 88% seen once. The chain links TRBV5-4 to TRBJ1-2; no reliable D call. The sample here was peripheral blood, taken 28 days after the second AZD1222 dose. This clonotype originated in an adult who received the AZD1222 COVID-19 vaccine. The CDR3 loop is CASPVALGINYGYTF. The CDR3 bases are TGTGCCAGCCCGGTAGCCTTGGGAATCAACTATGGCTACACCTTC. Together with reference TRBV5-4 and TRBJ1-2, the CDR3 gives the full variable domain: ETGVTQSPTHLIKTRGQQVTLRCSSQSGHNTVSWYQQALGQGPQFIFQYYREEENGRGNFPPRFSGLQFPNYSSELNVNALELDDSALYLCASPVALGINYGYTFGSGTRLTVV.